This T cell receptor beta chain was documented in a study of blood T cell repertoires in COVID-19. Study as a whole: Samples taken during acute and convalescent COVID-19 were collected in the United States, Italy and Spain. Sample material is recorded as cDNA or gDNA derived from T cells, B-cell-depleted T cells, or PBMCs.

V lost 4 bases and J lost 4; bases outside the gene matches: 14. The CDR3 runs 17 residues. CDR1 and CDR2 (germline): LGHDT, YNNKEL (reference sequence). This clone turned up a few times. Source study methods: Reference gene primer amplification in the assay estimated nucleated cell counts. TCRdb keeps only in-frame clones here, not all; method: immunoSEQ multiplex PCR. V, J and clone size derive from that table, while D and trimming were established from the DNA sequence. The profile shows 110,000 to 150,000 clones, approximately 84% of them singletons. The chain combines TRBV3-1 (or the pseudogene TRBV3-2) with TRBJ2-7; 9 bases are a match to TRBD2. The sequenced sample consisted of peripheral blood. This receptor was taken from a woman aged 60 to 75 with acute or convalescent COVID-19. CDR3 region: CASSPTGTSSALYEQYF. The CDR3 coding sequence is TGTGCCAGCAGCCCTACCGGGACTAGCAGCGCCCTTTACGAGCAGTACTTC.